This T cell receptor (beta chain) appears in the sequencing data of a study of T cell repertoires in cytomegalovirus infection. Overall study context: Both a matching HLA type and CMV infection were indicated by public TCR beta signatures.

In this sample, this clonotype turned up many times. Antigen: not known. Germline CDR1 is SEHNR and CDR2 is FQNEAQ (reference sequence). The CDR3 is 12 amino acids. Trimming left V 5 bases short and J 6 bases short, with 11 bases between. In TCRdb, the reads were re-called with MiXCR into one record per CDR3 protein. The table includes 200,000 to 300,000 distinct CDR3 sequences, 6.5% detected once. The study's findings and limits: Using cumulative public TCR beta family frequency, the authors identified those who carried CMV together with the relevant HLA. CMV-specific TCR beta clonotypes restricted by HLA-C dominated the ex vivo response.

The sequence was collected from a human donor in good health (CMV status not recorded). Some clones in this sample may be carry-over from other donors' samples. The sequenced sample consisted of PBMCs. V and J are TRBV7-9 and TRBJ2-7, with unresolved D. CDR3 coding DNA: TGTGCCAGCAGCCCAAGTACGCGCGAGCAGTACTTC. It yields the protein CASSPSTREQYF.